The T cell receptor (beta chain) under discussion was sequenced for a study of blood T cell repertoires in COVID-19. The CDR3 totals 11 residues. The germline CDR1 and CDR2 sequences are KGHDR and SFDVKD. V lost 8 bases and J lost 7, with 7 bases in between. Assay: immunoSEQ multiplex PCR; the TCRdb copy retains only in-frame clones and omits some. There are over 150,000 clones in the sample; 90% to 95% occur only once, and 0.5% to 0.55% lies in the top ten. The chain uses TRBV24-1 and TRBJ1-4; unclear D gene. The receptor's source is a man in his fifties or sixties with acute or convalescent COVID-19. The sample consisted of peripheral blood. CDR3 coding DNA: TGTGCCACCATCCTCGGTGAAAAACTGTTTTTT. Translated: CATILGEKLFF.